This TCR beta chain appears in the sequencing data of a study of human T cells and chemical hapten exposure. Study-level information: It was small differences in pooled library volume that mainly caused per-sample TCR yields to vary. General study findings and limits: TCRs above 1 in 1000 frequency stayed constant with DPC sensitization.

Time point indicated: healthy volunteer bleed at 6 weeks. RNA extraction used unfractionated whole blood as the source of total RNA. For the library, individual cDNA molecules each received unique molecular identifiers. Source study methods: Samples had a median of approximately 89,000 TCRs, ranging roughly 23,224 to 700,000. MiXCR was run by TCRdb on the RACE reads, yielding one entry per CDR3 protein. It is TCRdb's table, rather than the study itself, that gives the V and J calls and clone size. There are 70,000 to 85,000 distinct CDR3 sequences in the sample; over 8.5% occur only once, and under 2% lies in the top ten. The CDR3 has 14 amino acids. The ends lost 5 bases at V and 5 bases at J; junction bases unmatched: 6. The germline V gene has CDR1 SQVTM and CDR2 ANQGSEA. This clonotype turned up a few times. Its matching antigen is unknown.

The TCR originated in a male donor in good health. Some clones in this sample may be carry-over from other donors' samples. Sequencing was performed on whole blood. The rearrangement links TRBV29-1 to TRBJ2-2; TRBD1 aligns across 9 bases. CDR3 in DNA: TGCAGCGTTAGCCCCGGGACAGGGACCGGGGAGCTGTTTTTT. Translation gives CSVSPGTGTGELFF.